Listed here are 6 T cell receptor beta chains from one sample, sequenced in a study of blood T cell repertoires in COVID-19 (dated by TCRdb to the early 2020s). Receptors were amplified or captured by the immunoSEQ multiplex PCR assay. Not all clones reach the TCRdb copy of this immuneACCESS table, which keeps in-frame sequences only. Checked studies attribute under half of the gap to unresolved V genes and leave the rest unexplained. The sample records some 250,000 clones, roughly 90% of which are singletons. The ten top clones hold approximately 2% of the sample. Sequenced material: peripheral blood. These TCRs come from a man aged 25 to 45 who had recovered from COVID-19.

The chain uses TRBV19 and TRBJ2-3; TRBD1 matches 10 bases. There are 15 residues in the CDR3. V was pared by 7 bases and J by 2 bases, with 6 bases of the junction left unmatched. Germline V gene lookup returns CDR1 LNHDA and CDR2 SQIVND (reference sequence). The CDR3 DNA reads TGTGCCAGTACTGGGGACAGGGGACTCACAGATACGCAGTATTTT. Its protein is CASTGDRGLTDTQYF. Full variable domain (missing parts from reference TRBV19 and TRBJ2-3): DGGITQSPKYLFRKEGQNVTLSCEQNLNHDAMYWYRQDPGQGLRLIYYSQIVNDFQKGDIAEGYSVSREKKESFPLTVTSAQKNPTAFYLCASTGDRGLTDTQYFGPGTRLTVL.

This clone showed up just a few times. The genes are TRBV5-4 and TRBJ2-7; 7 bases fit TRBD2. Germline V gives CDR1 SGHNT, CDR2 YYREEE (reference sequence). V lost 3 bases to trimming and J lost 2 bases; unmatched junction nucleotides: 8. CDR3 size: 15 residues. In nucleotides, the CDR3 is TGTGCCAGCAGCTCCCCCCGGGACTATGCCTACGAGCAGTACTTC. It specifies CASSSPRDYAYEQYF.

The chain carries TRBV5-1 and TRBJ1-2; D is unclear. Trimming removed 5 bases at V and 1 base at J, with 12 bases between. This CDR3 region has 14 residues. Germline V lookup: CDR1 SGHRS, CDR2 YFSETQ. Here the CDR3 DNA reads TGCGCCAGCAGTGCCACGAGTGGTAACTATGGCTACACCTTC. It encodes CASSATSGNYGYTF.

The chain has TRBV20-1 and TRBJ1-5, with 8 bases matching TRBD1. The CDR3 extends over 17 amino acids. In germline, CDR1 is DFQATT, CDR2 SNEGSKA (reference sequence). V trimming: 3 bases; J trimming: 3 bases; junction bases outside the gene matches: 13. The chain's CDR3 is CSASAGRGRGYNQPQHF. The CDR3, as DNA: TGCAGTGCTAGTGCCGGCAGGGGGCGCGGGTACAATCAGCCCCAGCATTTT.

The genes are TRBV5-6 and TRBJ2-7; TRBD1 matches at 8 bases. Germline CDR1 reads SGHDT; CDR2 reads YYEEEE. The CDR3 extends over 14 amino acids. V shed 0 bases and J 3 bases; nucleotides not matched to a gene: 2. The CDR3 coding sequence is TGTGCCAGCAGCTTGGGACAGGGGTTCTACGAGCAGTACTTC. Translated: CASSLGQGFYEQYF.

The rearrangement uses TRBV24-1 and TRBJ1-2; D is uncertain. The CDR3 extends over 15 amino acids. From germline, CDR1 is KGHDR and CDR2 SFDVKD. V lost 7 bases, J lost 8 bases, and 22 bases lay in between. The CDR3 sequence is CATSPGSLPSGGYTF. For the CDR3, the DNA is TGTGCCACCAGCCCGGGGAGCCTCCCCTCGGGCGGCTACACCTTC.